Listed below are T cell receptor beta chains from one sample, sequenced in a study of T cells after yellow fever vaccination. Via MiXCR, TCRdb re-called the 5' RACE reads, giving one row per CDR3 protein. The data contain about 320,000 distinct CDR3 sequences, around 6.8% of them singletons. The input for sequencing was PBMCs, taken around 45 days after the first yellow fever vaccination. The receptors were sampled from a man younger than 30 who received the YFV17D yellow fever vaccine. CDR3s include the opening cysteine and the closing phenylalanine or tryptophan. A D gene is named only where the DNA matches it firmly. Clone size is stated in some rows and not others, as once, few, many or a class when expanded.

15 | TRBJ1-1 | TRBV5-5 | . | many | TGTGCCAGCAGCCCTGGCCCTCCGGGTGGCACTGAAGCTTTCTTT | CASSPGPPGGTEAFF
17 | TRBJ2-3 | TRBV6-2/TRBV6-3 | TRBD2 | few | TGTGCCAGCAGTTACTCTCGCCAGCGGGATAGCACAGATACGCAGTATTTT | CASSYSRQRDSTDTQYF
15 | TRBJ2-5 | TRBV12-3/TRBV12-4 | . | few | TGTGCCAGCACCTATGCCCCGGTACAGCAAGAGACCCAGTACTTC | CASTYAPVQQETQYF
15 | TRBJ2-3 | TRBV5-1 | TRBD2 | many | TGCGCCAGCAGCTTTCGCGGGGGGCCCACAGATACGCAGTATTTT | CASSFRGGPTDTQYF
16 | TRBJ1-6 | TRBV7-2 | . | few | TGTGCCAGCAGCCCCCGCTCGAGGGGGGACAATTCACCCCTCCACTTT | CASSPRSRGDNSPLHF
15 | TRBJ2-1 | TRBV5-1 | . | few | TGCGCCAGCAGCTTGGGAGGGGGAAATTACAATGAGCAGTTCTTC | CASSLGGGNYNEQFF
15 | TRBJ2-3 | TRBV7-2 | TRBD1 | . | TGTGCCAGCAGCCGTCAGACAGGGATCGCAGATACGCAGTATTTT | CASSRQTGIADTQYF
15 | TRBJ2-7 | TRBV7-9 | . | many | TGTGCCAGCAGCTCCCGTAGGACGGCTTACGACGAGCAGTACTTC | CASSSRRTAYDEQYF
11 | TRBJ1-1 | TRBV5-5 | . | . | TGTGCCAGCGGCGGGGCCCAGGGGGCTTTCTTT | CASGGAQGAFF
12 | TRBJ2-3 | TRBV30 | . | . | TGTGCCTGGACCTCTTCCCCCGGTACGCAGTATTTT | CAWTSSPGTQYF
14 | TRBJ1-2 | TRBV7-3 | . | few | TGTGCCAGCAGCCCAGACACAGCGGGCGGTGGCTACACCTTC | CASSPDTAGGGYTF
15 | TRBJ2-5 | TRBV6-5 | TRBD1 | few | TGTGCCAGCAGTTATAGGACAGGGAAAGGAGAGACCCAGTACTTC | CASSYRTGKGETQYF
16 | TRBJ1-1 | TRBV10-3 | . | few | TGTGCCACCACCGGTCGGGGCGCAGGTTTGAACACTGAAGCTTTCTTT | CATTGRGAGLNTEAFF
13 | TRBJ2-7 | TRBV20-1 | TRBD2 | many | TGCAGTGCCCGAGGACTAGCGGGGTACGAGCAGTACTTC | CSARGLAGYEQYF
20 | TRBJ2-2 | TRBV15 | TRBD2 | large | TGTGCCACCAGCAGAGATGTAGAGGTGTTGGCTAGCGGGGGGACCGGGGAGCTGTTTTTT | CATSRDVEVLASGGTGELFF
14 | TRBJ1-1 | TRBV5-1 | . | few | TGCGCCAGCAGTCACGACAGGCGGAACACTGAAGCTTTCTTT | CASSHDRRNTEAFF
16 | TRBJ2-3 | TRBV20-1 | . | . | TGCAGTGTTTACCTTCCTCGGGGGCCGGGCACAGATACGCAGTATTTT | CSVYLPRGPGTDTQYF
13 | TRBJ2-1 | TRBV7-2 | TRBD2 | few | TGTGCCAGCAGGGGTGCTAGCGGCCTAGGGCAGTTCTTC | CASRGASGLGQFF
14 | TRBJ1-4 | TRBV7-2 | TRBD1 | . | TGTTCCAGCAGCTTGACAGGGAGCAAGGAAAAACTGTTTTTT | CSSSLTGSKEKLFF
13 | TRBJ1-3 | TRBV9 | . | . | TGTGCCAGCAAAAGGGCTCCCGGAAACACCATATATTTT | CASKRAPGNTIYF
15 | TRBJ2-7 | TRBV10-2 | TRBD2 | many | TGCGCCAGCAGTGACCCTAGCGGGGGGACCTACGAGCAGTACTTC | CASSDPSGGTYEQYF
14 | TRBJ2-6 | TRBV10-2 | . | many | TGCGCCAGCAGTGAAGGTGCTGGGGCCAACGTCCTGACTTTC | CASSEGAGANVLTF
12 | TRBJ2-3 | TRBV7-9 | . | many | TGTGCCAGCAGGGCATACACAGATACGCAGTATTTT | CASRAYTDTQYF
13 | TRBJ2-3 | TRBV7-2 | TRBD1 | . | TGTGCCAGCAGCTTTCGACAGGGCGATACGCAGTATTTT | CASSFRQGDTQYF
15 | TRBJ2-2 | TRBV7-2 | . | . | TGTGCCAGCAGCTTACAGCGCCTAGTGGGCGGGGAGCTGTTTTTT | CASSLQRLVGGELFF
13 | TRBJ1-1 | TRBV5-5 | . | many | TGTGCCAGCAGCTTTGTCGCGGGTACTGAAGCTTTCTTT | CASSFVAGTEAFF
14 | TRBJ1-5 | TRBV4-3 | . | . | TGCGCCAGCAGCCAAGATATGGGTACTCAGCCCCAGCATTTT | CASSQDMGTQPQHF
15 | TRBJ1-2 | TRBV5-5 | . | few | TGTGCCAGCAGCTACAGGGTAGGGGCTAACTATGGCTACACCTTC | CASSYRVGANYGYTF
13 | TRBJ1-1 | TRBV7-9 | . | . | TGTGCCAGCAGCTTATCACAGTTCACTGAAGCTTTCTTT | CASSLSQFTEAFF
12 | TRBJ2-5 | TRBV9 | . | few | TGTGCCAGCAGCGCCACGTCCGGGGCCCAGTACTTC | CASSATSGAQYF
14 | TRBJ1-5 | TRBV6-1 | . | many | TGTGCCAGCAGTCCCGACAGGAGTAATCAGCCCCAGCATTTT | CASSPDRSNQPQHF
17 | TRBJ1-1 | TRBV5-6 | TRBD1 | . | TGTGCCAGCAGCTTTGGGACAGGAGTATACATGAACACTGAAGCTTTCTTT | CASSFGTGVYMNTEAFF
14 | TRBJ2-5 | TRBV29-1 | TRBD2 | many | TGCAGCGTTCTCCTAGCGGTGATCCAAGAGACCCAGTACTTC | CSVLLAVIQETQYF
15 | TRBJ2-5 | TRBV3-1 | . | . | TGTGCCAGCAGCCAAGGGCGATTTAGCAGGGAGACCCAGTACTTC | CASSQGRFSRETQYF
15 | TRBJ2-3 | TRBV20-1 | . | few | TGCAGTGCTAGACGCGGGGGCTCTAGCACAGATACGCAGTATTTT | CSARRGGSSTDTQYF
18 | TRBJ2-3 | TRBV11-2 | TRBD2 | . | TGTGCCAGCAGCTTACCTCAGACTAGCGGGGGGGGCCGGGATACGCAGTATTTT | CASSLPQTSGGGRDTQYF
11 | TRBJ2-7 | TRBV21-1 | . | many | TGTGCCAGCAGCAAAGCGAAGCACGGATACTTC | CASSKAKHGYF
13 | TRBJ2-2 | TRBV11-3 | . | few | TGTGCCAGCAGCTTACAGAAAACCGGGGAGCTGTTTTTT | CASSLQKTGELFF
14 | TRBJ1-2 | TRBV4-1 | . | . | TGCGCCAGCAGCCAAGACTTAAGGCCCTATGGCTACACCTTC | CASSQDLRPYGYTF
14 | TRBJ2-3 | TRBV5-6 | . | many | TGTGCCAGCAGTTGGGGGCCGATCACAGATACGCAGTATTTT | CASSWGPITDTQYF
14 | TRBJ2-5 | TRBV24-1 | TRBD1 | . | TGTGCCACCAGTGGAAAGGGGGCAGGAGAGACCCAGTACTTC | CATSGKGAGETQYF
17 | TRBJ2-3 | TRBV7-2 | TRBD2 | many | TGTGCCAGCAGCTTAGGCATAAGCGGGGGGGCCGTAGATACGCAGTATTTT | CASSLGISGGAVDTQYF
13 | TRBJ2-3 | TRBV5-1 | TRBD1 | . | TGCGCCAGTTACAGGGGTGGTACAGATACGCAGTATTTT | CASYRGGTDTQYF
15 | TRBJ1-2 | TRBV4-1 | TRBD1 | few | TGCGCCAGCAGCCGGTACAGGGGGCCAAACTATGGCTACACCTTC | CASSRYRGPNYGYTF
15 | TRBJ2-5 | TRBV4-1 | TRBD1 | few | TGCGCCAGCAGTCTAATTAGGGACAGCTTAGGGACCCAGTACTTC | CASSLIRDSLGTQYF
15 | TRBJ2-5 | TRBV5-1 | . | few | TGCGCCAGCAGCTTGGTGGACTGGTACCAAGAGACCCAGTACTTC | CASSLVDWYQETQYF
13 | TRBJ1-5 | TRBV10-3 | . | few | TGTGCCATCAGTGAGTCACAGGGTCAGCCCCAGCATTTT | CAISESQGQPQHF
14 | TRBJ2-5 | TRBV20-1 | . | few | TGCAGTGCTAGAGATTCGCGGGGAACAGAGACCCAGTACTTC | CSARDSRGTETQYF
14 | TRBJ2-7 | TRBV4-1 | . | many | TGCGCCAGCAGCCAGGGGTTTGGACCCTACGAGCAGTACTTC | CASSQGFGPYEQYF
15 | TRBJ2-3 | TRBV20-1 | . | few | TGCAGTGCTGAGGACTCGGACCTTAGCACAGATACGCAGTATTTT | CSAEDSDLSTDTQYF
14 | TRBJ2-3 | TRBV7-3 | . | few | TGTGCCAGCAGCTTAGGGCCACGAGGAGATACGCAGTATTTT | CASSLGPRGDTQYF
15 | TRBJ2-1 | TRBV11-2 | TRBD2 | many | TGTGCCAGCAGCGTCCGGGGGGGAACCTACAATGAGCAGTTCTTC | CASSVRGGTYNEQFF
14 | TRBJ1-1 | TRBV7-2 | TRBD1 | few | TGTGCCAGCAGCCCCACGACAGGGGTCACTGAAGCTTTCTTT | CASSPTTGVTEAFF
16 | TRBJ1-2 | TRBV7-9 | . | many | TGTGCCAGCAGCCAGAATCCACTTAACACCCTTCCTGGCTACACCTTC | CASSQNPLNTLPGYTF